Sequencing of this TCR beta chain was carried out in a study of cytomegalovirus exposure and HLA in healthy donors. Study summary: Ancestry clustering placed roughly four fifths of more than 350 genotyped donors in the Caucasian-associated cluster. Study-level findings and limits: Through in vitro validation, three CMV-associated chains were shown to be specific for CMV antigens.

Comment on this clone: Its specificity is not known.

Germline-derived CDR1 and CDR2 are SNHLY and FYNNEI. The CDR3 totals 13 residues. Trimming cost V 3 bases and J 4 bases; bases outside gene matches: 1. Primers for the PCR totalled 60 Vbeta and 13 Jbeta. The table came from immunoSEQ multiplex PCR; TCRdb's copy has only in-frame clones and leaves some out. Found here are more than 85,000 clones, roughly 75% of them singletons; the top ten hold around 4.8%. The chain combines TRBV2 with TRBJ2-7; 9 bases are a match to TRBD2. The sequenced sample consisted of PBMCs. The receptor comes from a woman between 18 and 29 years old in good health and CMV-seropositive. The CDR3 region is CASSEREGYEQYF. The CDR3 DNA reads as TGTGCCAGCAGTGAGCGGGAGGGTTACGAGCAGTACTTC.